This TCR beta chain was found in a study of beta chain features in type 1 diabetes. Broader study findings: Shorter TCRB CDR3s, moderately but significantly so, were found in Type 1 diabetes patients in all four CD4+ subsets.

The CDR3 length is 15 residues. V lost 5 bases to trimming and J lost 5 bases, with 18 bases between them. Germline V gene sequence: CDR1 SEHNR, CDR2 FQNEAQ (reference sequence). This clone turned up a few times. As yet, its antigen is unknown. Reverse transcription of all isolated RNA meant that expressed TCRB transcripts were sequenced. Data came from immunoSEQ multiplex PCR; TCRdb stores just in-frame clones and leaves some out. The sample has under 150,000 clones; approximately 10% are singletons. What was sequenced was central memory CD4+ T cells from blood. This rearrangement joins TRBV7-9 to TRBJ2-5, with D possibly matching TRBD2 (6 bases). The origin of this receptor is a man aged 25 to 40 with type 1 diabetes. Written as DNA, the CDR3 is TGTGCCAGCAGCCCCCGTCGACTAGGGCGGGAGACCCAGTACTTC. Translated, it gives CASSPRRLGRETQYF.